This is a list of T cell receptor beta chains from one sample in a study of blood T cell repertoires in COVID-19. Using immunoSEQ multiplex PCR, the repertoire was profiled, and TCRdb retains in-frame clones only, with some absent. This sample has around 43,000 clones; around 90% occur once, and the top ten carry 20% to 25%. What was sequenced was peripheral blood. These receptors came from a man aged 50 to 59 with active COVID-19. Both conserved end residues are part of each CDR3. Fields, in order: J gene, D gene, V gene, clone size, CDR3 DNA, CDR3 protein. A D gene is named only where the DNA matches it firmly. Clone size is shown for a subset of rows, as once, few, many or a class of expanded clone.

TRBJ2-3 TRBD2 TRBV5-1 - TGCGCCAGCAGCTTAAAGGAATATGGGACTAGCGGGAGGCCGTCTTCAGATACGCAGTATTTT CASSLKEYGTSGRPSSDTQYF
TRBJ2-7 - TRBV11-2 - TGTGCCAGCAGCTCCGGGATCTACGAGCAGTACTTC CASSSGIYEQYF
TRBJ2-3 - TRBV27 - TGTGCCAGCAGTCAACTGTCCACTGATACGCAGTATTTT CASSQLSTDTQYF
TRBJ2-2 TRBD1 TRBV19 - TGTGCCAGTAGCGGGACAGGGGGCCCCACCGGGGAGCTGTTTTTT CASSGTGGPTGELFF
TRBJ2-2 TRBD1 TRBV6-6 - TGTGCCACTGTAGGGGACAGGAACACCGGGGAGCTGTTTTTT CATVGDRNTGELFF
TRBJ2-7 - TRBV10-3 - TGTGCCATCAGTGATCAGAACTACGAGCAGTACTTC CAISDQNYEQYF
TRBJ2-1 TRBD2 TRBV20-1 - TGCAGTGCTAGTAGCGGGAGGTTAACCAATGAGCAGTTCTTC CSASSGRLTNEQFF
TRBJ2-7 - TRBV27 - TGTGCCAGCAGTCCTCAGGGGAGGGGCTTCTCTGAGCAGTACTTC CASSPQGRGFSEQYF
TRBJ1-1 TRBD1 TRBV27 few TGTGCCAGCAGTTTATACCTAATCTCAGGGGGCTTGAACACTGAAGCTTTCTTT CASSLYLISGGLNTEAFF
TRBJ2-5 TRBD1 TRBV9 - TGTGCCAGCAGCGTAGGGACAGGGTCCCCCCGGGAGACCCAGTACTTC CASSVGTGSPRETQYF
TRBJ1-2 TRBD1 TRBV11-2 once TGTGCCAGCAGCGGGGACAGGTTTTACTATGGCTACACCTTC CASSGDRFYYGYTF
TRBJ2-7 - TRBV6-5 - TGTGCCAGCAGTTACTCAACAGGGACGGGATCCTACGAGCAGTACTTC CASSYSTGTGSYEQYF
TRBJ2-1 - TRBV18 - TGTGCCAGCTCCAGTGAGGCACTAGGGTCAAATGAGCAGTTCTTC CASSSEALGSNEQFF
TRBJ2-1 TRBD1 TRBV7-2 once TGTGCCAGCACCAAGTACCCGGGACAGCAGTCCTACAATGAGCAGTTCTTC CASTKYPGQQSYNEQFF
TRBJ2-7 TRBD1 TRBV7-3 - TGTGCCAGCAGCTTTGGGACAGAATACGAGCAGTACTTC CASSFGTEYEQYF
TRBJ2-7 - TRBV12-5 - TGTGCTAGTGGCTCGGCCGGGGGAGAGCAGTACTTC CASGSAGGEQYF
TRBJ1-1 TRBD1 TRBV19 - TGTGCCAGTAGAAATACTCCAGGGGGCACTGAAGCTTTCTTT CASRNTPGGTEAFF
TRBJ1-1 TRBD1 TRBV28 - TGTGCCAGCAGTTCAAGGACAGGGGCCATGAACACTGAAGCTTTCTTT CASSSRTGAMNTEAFF
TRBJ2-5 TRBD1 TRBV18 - TGTGCCAGCTCCCGGGGACAGCAAGAGACCCAGTACTTC CASSRGQQETQYF
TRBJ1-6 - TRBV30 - TGTGCCTGGAGTGAGGGGGAACATTCACCCCTCCACTTT CAWSEGEHSPLHF
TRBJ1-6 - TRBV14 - TGTGCCAGCAGCCAAGAGACAGCCACCAATTCACCCCTCCACTTT CASSQETATNSPLHF
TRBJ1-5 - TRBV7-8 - TGTGCCAGCAGCTTAGGTCGCCAGGGAAATCAGCCCCAGCATTTT CASSLGRQGNQPQHF
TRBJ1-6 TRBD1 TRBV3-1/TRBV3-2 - TGTGCCAGCAGCCAAGCATACAGGGGACAGAATTCACCCCTCCACTTT CASSQAYRGQNSPLHF
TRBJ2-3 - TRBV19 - TGTGCCAGTAGTGAGAGGTCGGATACGCAGTATTTT CASSERSDTQYF
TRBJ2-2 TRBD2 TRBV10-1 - TGCGCCAGCAGTGAGCCGAAGACTAGCGGGAGGGCCGAGCTGTTTTTT CASSEPKTSGRAELFF
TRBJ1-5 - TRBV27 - TGTGCCAGCAGTATGGCAGGGGATCAGCCCCAGCATTTT CASSMAGDQPQHF
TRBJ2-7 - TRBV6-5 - TGTGCCAGCAGTCCCTGGTCAGACAGCTCCTACGAGCAGTACTTC CASSPWSDSSYEQYF
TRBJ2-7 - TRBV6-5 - TGTGCCAGCAGTACATCCTCAGGGCCCGAGCAGTACTTC CASSTSSGPEQYF
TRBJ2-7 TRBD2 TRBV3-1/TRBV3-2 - TGTGCCAGCAGCCAATCACGGGGGGCCTACGAGCAGTACTTC CASSQSRGAYEQYF
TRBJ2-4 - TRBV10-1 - TGCGCCAGCAGCCCGGGACTGCTGGGTTCGGTCAAAAACATTCAGTACTTC CASSPGLLGSVKNIQYF
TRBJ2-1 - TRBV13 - TGTGCCAGCAGCTTCCCGCACAGGGCGGCTAGACACAATGAGCAGTTCTTC CASSFPHRAARHNEQFF
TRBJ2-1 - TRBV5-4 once TGTGCCAGCAGCCTTGACCCGGGCTCCTACAATGAGCAGTTCTTC CASSLDPGSYNEQFF
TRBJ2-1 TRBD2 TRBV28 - TGTGCCAGCAGAGGGACCAACGGGAGGGTGCAGTTCTTC CASRGTNGRVQFF
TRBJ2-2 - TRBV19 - TGTGCCAGTAGTCCACAGGGGAACACCGGGGAGCTGTTTTTT CASSPQGNTGELFF
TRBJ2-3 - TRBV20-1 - TGCAGTGCTAGTCACGGGAGTTTGGGAGATACGCAGTATTTT CSASHGSLGDTQYF
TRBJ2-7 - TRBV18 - TGTGCCAGCTCACCTGGGAGAGTATCCCCCTCCGAGCAGTACTTC CASSPGRVSPSEQYF